These 13 T cell receptor beta chains came from one sample sequenced in a study of blood T cell repertoires in COVID-19 (dated by TCRdb to 2020 to 2021). Libraries were made using the immunoSEQ multiplex PCR assay. TCRdb carries this immuneACCESS record with in-frame sequences only. Its versions omit some clonotypes, under half of them owing to an unresolved V gene in the studies checked, with the rest unexplained. The sample table holds some 78,000 clones, of which 90% were seen once. The ten top clones hold around 1% of the sample. The sample consisted of peripheral blood. Source of these receptors: a woman in her forties or fifties in a cohort sampled during active COVID-19.

CDR3 sequence (DNA): TGTGCCATTAGGACAGAGATCTCTAATCAGCCCCAGCATTTT. This gives the protein CAIRTEISNQPQHF. The chain carries TRBV21-1 and TRBJ1-5; no DNA check was done on the table's D call, TRBD1. TRBV21-1 is flagged as a pseudogene. The CDR3 contains 14 residues.

This sequence joins TRBV7-3 and TRBJ2-1, with D hard to call. Germline V gene data show CDR1 as SGHTA and CDR2 as FQGTGA. The V end was cut by 0 bases, the J end by 7 bases, with 7 bases between. CDR3 length: 13 residues. The CDR3 DNA is TGTGCCAGCAGCTTAACCCATACAAATGAGCAGTTCTTC. Translated: CASSLTHTNEQFF.

The chain uses TRBV6-4 and TRBJ2-2; 11 nucleotides align to TRBD1. Trimming cost V 2 bases and J 5 bases; bases outside gene matches: 1. CDR1 is MRHNA, CDR2 SNTAGT, per germline. This CDR3 comprises 15 residues. The DNA of the CDR3 is TGTGCCAGCAGTGACGGACAGGGGGCGACCGGGGAGCTGTTTTTT. Its translation: CASSDGQGATGELFF.

The rearrangement joins TRBV18 to TRBJ2-2; possible D gene TRBD2, 5 bases. This CDR3 contains 13 residues. CDR1 and CDR2 (germline): KGHSH, LQKENI. Trimming cost V 4 bases and J 9 bases, with 12 bases left between them. The CDR3 bases are TGTGCCAGCTCACTCCGGGGAGACAGGGAGCTGTTTTTT. Its translation: CASSLRGDRELFF.

The gene calls are TRBV6-5 and TRBJ1-5, with D possibly being TRBD1 (5 bases). V was clipped by 6 bases and J by 7 bases, with 19 bases between them. Germline V CDR1 and CDR2: MNHEY, SVGAGI. This CDR3 has 15 amino acids. The chain's CDR3 is CASRLDSYSRQPQHF. CDR3 nucleotide sequence: TGTGCCAGCAGGCTTGACAGTTATAGCAGACAGCCCCAGCATTTT.

The V call is TRBV9, the J call TRBJ2-3; weak D call: TRBD1 (5 bases). V was shortened by 4 bases and J by 4 bases, with 10 bases between the two germline ends. This CDR3 comprises 13 residues. CDR1 and CDR2 from the germline V gene are SGDLS and YYNGEE. The CDR3 sequence: CASSSQGADTQYF. The CDR3 region has the DNA TGTGCCAGCAGCTCTCAAGGGGCAGATACGCAGTATTTT.

The chain has TRBV9 and TRBJ2-7; perhaps TRBD2 as D (5 bases). V lost 4 bases, J lost 4 bases, and 18 bases lay in between. There are 15 residues in the CDR3. Germline V gene sequence: CDR1 SGDLS, CDR2 YYNGEE. As DNA, the CDR3 is TGTGCCAGCAGCCCGCGACCGTTGAGGGAATACGAGCAGTACTTC. Translation: CASSPRPLREYEQYF.

The V gene is TRBV5-4, the J gene TRBJ1-1, with D perhaps matching TRBD1 (6 bases). The V end was cut by 0 bases, the J end by 0 bases, with 12 bases between. In germline, CDR1 is SGHNT, CDR2 YYREEE (reference sequence). This CDR3 spans 16 amino acids. CDR3 loop: CASSLGGGYLNTEAFF. CDR3 sequence (DNA): TGTGCCAGCAGCTTGGGAGGGGGTTACCTGAACACTGAAGCTTTCTTT.

This chain uses TRBV11-2 with TRBJ2-1; 7 bases align to TRBD2. V dropped 6 bases and J dropped 4; count of bases not matched to a gene: 6. CDR3 length: 14 residues. In germline, CDR1 is SGHAT, CDR2 FQNNGV. This CDR3 reads CASSLSGAYNEQFF. CDR3 nucleotides: TGTGCCAGCAGTCTCAGCGGGGCTTACAATGAGCAGTTCTTC.

The chain links TRBV13 to TRBJ1-1; D remains unclear. The CDR3 totals 11 residues. Germline V lookup: CDR1 PRHDT, CDR2 FYEKMQ (reference sequence). Trimming cost V 6 bases and J 8 bases, with 10 bases left between them. CDR3 bases: TGTGCCAGCAGGGCTCGAGGGGAAGCTTTCTTT. It is translated as CASRARGEAFF.

J is TRBJ2-3 and V is TRBV5-1; 7 bases align to TRBD2. The CDR3 totals 17 residues. From germline, CDR1 is SGHRS and CDR2 YFSETQ. V was clipped by 4 bases and J by 5 bases; unmatched bases: 16. The chain's CDR3 is CASSPQRLSGIIDTQYF. CDR3 nucleotides: TGCGCCAGCAGCCCTCAAAGGCTGAGCGGGATAATAGATACGCAGTATTTT.

This clone was seen only once. This rearrangement joins TRBV28 to TRBJ2-7, with 7 positions matching TRBD1. V lost 5 bases, J lost 6 bases, and 10 bases stayed unmatched. Germline V gene lookup returns CDR1 MDHEN and CDR2 SYDVKM. The CDR3 contains 14 residues. The CDR3 coding sequence is TGTGCCAGCAGTAGCGGACAGGAGCGAGGCGAGCAGTACTTC. Translating gives CASSSGQERGEQYF.

The chain is built from TRBV19 and TRBJ1-5; D gene ambiguous. Per germline, CDR1 LNHDA and CDR2 SQIVND (reference sequence). V lost 5 bases to trimming and J lost 9 bases, with 8 bases between them. CDR3 length: 11 residues. In DNA, the CDR3 is TGTGCCAGTAGTGTACCGGGGCCCCAGCATTTT. It is translated as CASSVPGPQHF. Filled out from reference TRBV19 and TRBJ1-5, the complete variable domain reads DGGITQSPKYLFRKEGQNVTLSCEQNLNHDAMYWYRQDPGQGLRLIYYSQIVNDFQKGDIAEGYSVSREKKESFPLTVTSAQKNPTAFYLCASSVPGPQHFGDGTRLSIL.